This T cell receptor beta chain was retrieved from a study of PD-1 blockade in classical Hodgkin lymphoma. About the study: Nivolumab 3 mg/kg was given intravenously every 2 weeks. Study-wide results and caveats: CD4+ TCR diversity, unlike CD8+, climbed significantly by C4D1.

Every patient had relapsed following autologous stem cell transplantation, and cohorts differed in brentuximab vedotin exposure. The CDR3 has 13 amino acids. V was pared by 6 bases and J by 4 bases, with 10 bases between. Germline assignment: CDR1 MNHEY and CDR2 SVGAGI. About this clone itself: What it recognizes is unknown.

TCRdb keeps only in-frame clones here, not all; method: immunoSEQ multiplex PCR. The table records tens of thousands of clones, around 75% of them present only once. Sequenced material: peripheral blood mononuclear cells (PBMCs), taken before the second cycle of nivolumab. The chain has TRBV6-5 and TRBJ2-4; no reliable D call. The sequence came from a human donor with classical Hodgkin lymphoma. Written as DNA, the CDR3 is TGTGCCAGCAGCGACCGTCTGAAAAACATTCAGTACTTC. This encodes CASSDRLKNIQYF.